Each of the 32 T cell receptor beta chains below was sequenced from the same sample in a study of human T cells and chemical hapten exposure. Time point here: healthy volunteer bleed at 2 weeks. Extraction yielded total RNA from whole blood (unfractionated). TCRdb processed the RACE reads anew with MiXCR; each CDR3 protein has one entry. The table includes just over 90,000 distinct CDR3 sequences, about 8.6% detected once. Sequenced: whole blood. The receptors shown here come from a female donor in good health. Some clones in this sample may be carry-over from other donors' samples.

The V gene is TRBV6-1, the J gene TRBJ2-1; 9 bases are a match to TRBD2. The junction had 5 bases not matched to a gene; V was cut back by 5 bases and J by 9 bases. In germline, CDR1 is MNHNS, CDR2 SASEGT. This CDR3 is 13 amino acids long. The CDR3 spells CASSLAGEGEQFF. CDR3 bases: TGTGCCAGCAGTTTAGCGGGAGAGGGTGAGCAGTTCTTC.

The CDR3 sequence is CASHGVYSNQPQHF. The CDR3, as DNA: TGTGCCAGCCATGGGGTTTATAGCAATCAGCCCCAGCATTTT. This sequence joins TRBV27 and TRBJ1-5; D is ambiguous. This CDR3 comprises 14 residues. Per germline, CDR1 MNHEY and CDR2 SMNVEV (reference sequence). V dropped 8 bases and J dropped 0 bases, with 11 bases sitting between them.

The V call is TRBV28, the J call TRBJ1-4; 8 positions agree with TRBD1. Germline trimming cut 8 bases from V and 6 bases from J; bases unmatched to any gene: 8. The V gene's germline CDR1 is MDHEN and CDR2 SYDVKM. The CDR3 has 14 amino acids. The CDR3: CASGEQGVDEKLFF. CDR3 nucleotides: TGTGCCAGCGGGGAACAGGGGGTGGATGAAAAACTGTTTTTT.

This clonotype has a count of ten or more. The chain links TRBV28 to TRBJ2-7, with a weak D call TRBD1 (6 bases). This CDR3 comprises 14 residues. Germline CDR1 and CDR2: MDHEN and SYDVKM. V was shortened by 2 bases and J by 4 bases, with 12 bases between the two germline ends. The CDR3 DNA follows: TGTGCCAGCAGTTTAGCCCAGGGGCCGTACGAGCAGTACTTC. Its translation is CASSLAQGPYEQYF.

This clonotype was recorded at least ten times. The rearrangement uses TRBV20-1 and TRBJ1-1; D unclear. The V and J ends lost 4 bases and 5 bases respectively, with 8 bases between them. CDR1 and CDR2 (germline): DFQATT, SNEGSKA (reference sequence). The CDR3 length is 11 residues. Here the CDR3 reads CSAKVWTEAFF. In nucleotides, the CDR3 is TGCAGTGCTAAGGTATGGACTGAAGCTTTCTTT.

DNA of the CDR3: TGTGCCAGCAGCCAACGTGACTCCGAGCAGTACTTC. This translates into CASSQRDSEQYF. This chain connects TRBV3-1 to TRBJ2-7; the D is unclear. The CDR3 has 12 amino acids. The germline gives CDR1 LGHDT, CDR2 YNNKEL (reference sequence). Trimming took off 2 bases at V and 6 bases at J, with 8 bases between the two ends.

The table lists this clonotype with a count of one. The V and J genes are TRBV5-8 and TRBJ2-4, with 10 positions matching TRBD1. V was clipped by 4 bases and J by 0 bases; unmatched bases: 4. This CDR3 contains 16 residues. Germline loops: CDR1 SGHTS, CDR2 YDEGEE. CDR3: CASSAGQGLAKNIQYF. CDR3 DNA sequence: TGTGCCAGCAGCGCGGGACAGGGGTTAGCCAAAAACATTCAGTACTTC. Full variable domain (missing parts from reference TRBV5-8 and TRBJ2-4): EAGVTQSPTHLIKTRGQQATLRCSPISGHTSVYWYQQALGLGLQFLLWYDEGEERNRGNFPPRFSGRQFPNYSSELNVNALELEDSALYLCASSAGQGLAKNIQYFGAGTRLSVL.

The V and J genes are TRBV30 and TRBJ1-4; the D is unclear. V gave up 3 bases and J gave up 0 bases, with 8 bases separating them. The CDR3 covers 14 residues. Germline V gene sequence: CDR1 GTSNPN, CDR2 SVGIG (reference sequence). Written as DNA, the CDR3 is TGTGCCTGGAGCTACAGAGCAACTAATGAAAAACTGTTTTTT. Protein product: CAWSYRATNEKLFF. The variable domain in full, completed from reference TRBV30 and TRBJ1-4, reads SQTIHQWPATLVQPVGSPLSLECTVEGTSNPNLYWYRQAAGRGLQLLFYSVGIGQISSEVPQNLSASRPQDRQFILSSKKLLLSDSGFYLCAWSYRATNEKLFFGSGTQLSVL.

A note on this clonotype: A much larger clone is a single base away; this may be a read error. The chain has TRBV5-5 and TRBJ2-1, with a possible D match to TRBD1 (7 bases). Germline V CDR1 and CDR2: SGHKS, YYEKEE (reference sequence). The CDR3 runs to 15 residues. The CDR3 DNA follows: TGTGCCAACAGCTTGGCGGGACAGAGTTACAATGAGCAGTTCTTC. Its translation: CANSLAGQSYNEQFF. The full variable domain, rest sourced from reference TRBV5-5 and TRBJ2-1, is DAGVTQSPTHLIKTRGQQVTLRCSPISGHKSVSWYQQVLGQGPQFIFQYYEKEERGRGNFPDRFSARQFPNYSSELNVNALLLGDSALYLCANSLAGQSYNEQFFGPGTRLTVL.

This clonotype was observed many times. The chain uses TRBV4-3 and TRBJ2-7; TRBD1 agrees at 7 bases. The CDR3 is made up of 14 amino acids. Losses at the gene ends were 7 bases for V and 2 bases for J; bases not matched to a gene: 8. Germline V gene sequence: CDR1 LGHNA, CDR2 YSLEER. As DNA, the CDR3 is TGCGCCAGCAAGACCGGGACAGCAGCCTACGAGCAGTACTTC. This codes for CASKTGTAAYEQYF.

This clonotype has at least ten counts. The V call is TRBV12-3 or TRBV12-4, the J call TRBJ2-1; D may be TRBD2 (5 bases). Trimming pared 0 bases from V and 3 bases from J, leaving 6 bases between. The CDR3 contains 14 residues. The CDR3 sequence is CASSLAGDYNEQFF. The CDR3 DNA reads as TGTGCCAGCAGTTTAGCGGGAGACTACAATGAGCAGTTCTTC.

The chain links TRBV20-1 to TRBJ2-5; D is unresolved. Between the trimmed V and J ends, which lost 5 bases and 5 bases, there was a span of 12 bases. Germline V gene data show CDR1 as DFQATT and CDR2 as SNEGSKA (reference sequence). This CDR3 region has 12 residues. The CDR3 region is CSASDTAETQYF. The CDR3 DNA is TGCAGTGCTTCCGATACAGCGGAGACCCAGTACTTC.

The CDR3 region has the DNA TGTGCCAGCTCACCACAGGGGGCGCCAGGCAATCAGCCCCAGCATTTT. The encoded protein is CASSPQGAPGNQPQHF. The chain joins TRBV18 to TRBJ1-5; 7 bases align to TRBD1. V trimming: 1 base; J trimming: 2 bases; junction bases outside the gene matches: 5. The CDR3 runs to 16 residues. The germline gives CDR1 KGHSH, CDR2 LQKENI.

The V call is TRBV6-1, the J call TRBJ2-5; D unresolved. CDR1 is MNHNS and CDR2 is SASEGT in the germline V gene. V was cut by 1 base and J by 3 bases, with 6 bases left in between. This CDR3 region has 13 residues. The CDR3 region is CASSEGSEETQYF. The CDR3 DNA reads TGTGCCAGCAGTGAAGGGTCGGAAGAGACCCAGTACTTC.

This clonotype was seen a few times. The chain couples TRBV6-2 or TRBV6-3 to TRBJ2-7, with D perhaps given as TRBD1 or TRBD2 (5 bases each). The CDR3 runs to 14 residues. The ends were cut back, 5 bases at V and 3 bases at J, with 14 bases in the middle. In germline, CDR1 is MNHEY, CDR2 SVGEGT. The CDR3 loop is CASSTRDQFYEQYF. In DNA, the CDR3 is TGTGCCAGCAGTACCCGGGACCAATTCTACGAGCAGTACTTC.

CDR3 region: CASSLVGRGYNEQFF. Written as DNA, the CDR3 is TGTGCCAGCAGCTTAGTCGGGAGGGGATACAATGAGCAGTTCTTC. This chain joins TRBV11-2 and TRBJ2-1; 8 bases agree with TRBD2. Germline V gene sequence: CDR1 SGHAT, CDR2 FQNNGV. V shed 1 base, J shed 4 bases, and the junction held 3 bases outside the gene matches. The CDR3 extends over 15 amino acids.

This clonotype was found a few times. This sequence joins TRBV19 and TRBJ1-5; 10 nucleotides align to TRBD1. The germline V gene encodes CDR1 LNHDA and CDR2 SQIVND (reference sequence). V lost 5 bases and J lost 6; bases outside the gene matches: 7. This CDR3 has 15 residues. CDR3 region: CASSPLTGGFQPQHF. CDR3 bases: TGTGCCAGTAGTCCTCTGACAGGGGGCTTTCAGCCCCAGCATTTT.

The chain links TRBV28 to TRBJ1-5, with TRBD1 matching over 8 bases. The germline V gene has CDR1 MDHEN and CDR2 SYDVKM. This CDR3 has 13 amino acids. After removal of 6 bases from V and 7 bases from J, the junction contained 5 bases not matched to a gene. In DNA, the CDR3 is TGTGCCAGCAGGCAGACAGGGGCACAGCCCCAGCATTTT. The encoded protein is CASRQTGAQPQHF.

J is TRBJ1-1 and V is TRBV5-6; 7 bases line up with TRBD1. Germline V lookup: CDR1 SGHDT, CDR2 YYEEEE. This CDR3 region has 12 residues. With 0 bases clipped from V and 7 bases from J, the junction kept 0 bases outside the gene matches. CDR3 residues: CASSLGDSEAFF. The CDR3 DNA sequence: TGTGCCAGCAGCTTGGGGGACAGTGAAGCTTTCTTT.

This sequence joins TRBV18 and TRBJ1-2; TRBD1 aligns across 8 bases. The ends lost 6 bases at V and 7 bases at J; junction bases unmatched: 19. Germline assignment: CDR1 KGHSH and CDR2 LQKENI. The CDR3 is made up of 17 amino acids. CDR3 protein: CASSPTHTGTGRGGYTF. Written as DNA, the CDR3 is TGTGCCAGCTCTCCAACCCATACCGGGACAGGTCGGGGTGGCTACACCTTC.

In the case of this clonotype: One end of the junction is discordant with germline, which a read error may explain. The V call is TRBV7-2, the J call TRBJ1-5; the match to TRBD1 covers 8 bases. CDR1 and CDR2 from the germline V gene are SGHTA and FQGNSA. The CDR3 consists of 14 residues. The CDR3 loop is CASSRNTGGQPQNF. CDR3 nucleotides: TGTGCCAGCAGCCGTAATACAGGGGGACAGCCCCAGAATTTT.

At least ten counts were recorded for this clonotype. This chain joins TRBV6-4 and TRBJ2-2; TRBD2 might be the D (6 bases). Germline CDR1 reads MRHNA; CDR2 reads SNTAGT. The V and J ends lost 5 bases and 3 bases respectively, with 10 bases between them. The CDR3 consists of 14 residues. In DNA form, the CDR3 reads TGTGCCAGCAGTAGGGACTTATACACCGGGGAGCTGTTTTTT. Translation gives CASSRDLYTGELFF.

This clonotype was counted many times. This chain connects TRBV12-3 or TRBV12-4 to TRBJ1-1, with unresolved D. This CDR3 comprises 13 residues. Trimming pared 0 bases from V and 4 bases from J, leaving 6 bases between. CDR3 nucleotides: TGTGCCAGCAGTTTAGCGCCGGGCACTGAAGCTTTCTTT. Translation: CASSLAPGTEAFF.

This chain uses TRBV5-1 with TRBJ2-1; TRBD2 aligns across 10 bases. The V and J ends lost 4 bases and 4 bases, in that order; junction bases with no gene match: 5. CDR3 length equals 15 residues. The germline CDR1 and CDR2 sequences are SGHRS and YFSETQ. The chain's CDR3 is CASSPGTSEYNEQFF. The CDR3, as DNA: TGCGCCAGCAGCCCCGGGACTAGCGAGTACAATGAGCAGTTCTTC. Combining the CDR3 with reference TRBV5-1 and TRBJ2-1 gives the whole variable domain KAGVTQTPRYLIKTRGQQVTLSCSPISGHRSVSWYQQTPGQGLQFLFEYFSETQRNKGNFPGRFSGRQFSNSRSEMNVSTLELGDSALYLCASSPGTSEYNEQFFGPGTRLTVL.

V and J are TRBV28 and TRBJ2-6; D possibly matches TRBD1 or TRBD2 (5 bases each). V shed 5 bases and J shed 4 bases, with 15 bases lying between them. CDR1 and CDR2 (germline): MDHEN, SYDVKM. The CDR3 consists of 16 residues. CDR3 DNA sequence: TGTGCCAGCAGTGACCCGGGACCACCCGGGGCCAACGTCCTGACTTTC. Translation: CASSDPGPPGANVLTF.

This clonotype showed up just a few times. The V and J genes are TRBV9 and TRBJ2-1; D may be TRBD2 (5 bases). The CDR3 runs 13 residues. V shed 3 bases and J shed 3 bases, with 7 bases lying between them. Germline V lookup: CDR1 SGDLS, CDR2 YYNGEE. Here the CDR3 DNA reads TGTGCCAGCAGCGCCGGGATCTACAATGAGCAGTTCTTC. Protein: CASSAGIYNEQFF. Complete variable domain (other parts from reference TRBV9 and TRBJ2-1): DSGVTQTPKHLITATGQRVTLRCSPRSGDLSVYWYQQSLDQGLQFLIQYYNGEERAKGNILERFSAQQFPDLHSELNLSSLELGDSALYFCASSAGIYNEQFFGPGTRLTVL.

The chain carries TRBV7-9 and TRBJ2-3; 11 nucleotides agree with TRBD2. The germline gives CDR1 SEHNR, CDR2 FQNEAQ (reference sequence). Losses at the gene ends were 4 bases for V and 4 bases for J; bases not matched to a gene: 4. This CDR3 spans 15 amino acids. The chain's CDR3 is CASSSLAGDADTQYF. DNA of the CDR3: TGTGCCAGCAGCTCACTAGCGGGAGACGCAGATACGCAGTATTTT.

The sample holds many counts of this clonotype. The chain joins TRBV5-5 to TRBJ2-1; no clear D. Germline CDR1 reads SGHKS; CDR2 reads YYEKEE (reference sequence). The V and J ends lost 1 base and 8 bases respectively, with 16 bases between them. This CDR3 is built from 15 residues. CDR3 amino acids: CASSLFRVSPDEQFF. The CDR3, as DNA: TGTGCCAGCAGCTTGTTCCGGGTATCACCGGATGAGCAGTTCTTC.

This clonotype was detected many times. V gene TRBV29-1 combines with J gene TRBJ2-7; perhaps TRBD1 as D (6 bases). Trimming took 7 bases from V and 2 from J, leaving 12 bases between them. CDR3 length: 12 residues. Germline CDR1 and CDR2: SQVTM and ANQGSEA. The CDR3 DNA is TGCAGCGCCCGAACAGGGACCTACGAGCAGTACTTC. Its protein product is CSARTGTYEQYF.

The V and J genes are TRBV11-2 and TRBJ1-5; 10 bases align to TRBD1. The germline V gene has CDR1 SGHAT and CDR2 FQNNGV. The junction had 3 bases not matched to a gene; V was cut back by 6 bases and J by 4 bases. The CDR3 runs to 14 residues. In nucleotides, the CDR3 is TGTGCCAGCAGACGGACAGGGGGTAATCAGCCCCAGCATTTT. Protein: CASRRTGGNQPQHF.

The rearrangement links TRBV19 to TRBJ1-2; no firm D call. The CDR3 is made up of 15 amino acids. Trimming took off 0 bases at V and 4 bases at J, with 12 bases between the two ends. CDR1 LNHDA and CDR2 SQIVND come from the germline V gene (reference sequence). Here the CDR3 reads CASSIERDGIYGYTF. CDR3 in DNA: TGTGCCAGTAGTATAGAGCGTGACGGTATCTATGGCTACACCTTC.

CDR3: CASSIGWEEITGELFF. The CDR3 DNA reads as TGTGCCAGTAGTATTGGGTGGGAGGAGATCACCGGGGAGCTGTTTTTT. J is TRBJ2-2 and V is TRBV19; D perhaps matches TRBD2 (6 bases). Germline CDR1 is LNHDA and CDR2 is SQIVND (reference sequence). There are 16 residues in the CDR3. V was trimmed by 3 bases and J by 4 bases, leaving 15 bases between them. Full variable domain (outside the CDR3, taken from reference TRBV19 and TRBJ2-2): DGGITQSPKYLFRKEGQNVTLSCEQNLNHDAMYWYRQDPGQGLRLIYYSQIVNDFQKGDIAEGYSVSREKKESFPLTVTSAQKNPTAFYLCASSIGWEEITGELFFGEGSRLTVL.